The 4 T cell receptor beta chains below all came from one sample that was sequenced in a study of Graves' ophthalmopathy and Graves' hyperthyroidism. Amplification of TCR beta CDR3 regions used RNA transcripts. After a first-round RT-PCR with HTBI primers, a second-round multiplex PCR was run. TCRdb analysed the multiplex PCR reads with MiXCR anew, one entry per CDR3 protein. The sample lists roughly 350,000 distinct CDR3 sequences, about 15% seen once, with roughly 2.4% in the top ten. The sample comprised peripheral blood. The receptors derive from an adult woman with stable Graves' hyperthyroidism.

The CDR3 DNA reads TGTGCCAGCAGCTTAGGGACAGAGAGAAGACAAGAGACCCAGTACTTC. Translation gives CASSLGTERRQETQYF. The V call is TRBV7-9, the J call TRBJ2-5, with D maybe TRBD1 (6 bases). Germline lookup yields CDR1 SEHNR and CDR2 FQNEAQ (reference sequence). Between the trimmed V and J ends, which lost 1 base and 2 bases, there was a span of 14 bases. The CDR3 spans 16 residues.

This clonotype showed up many times. The gene calls are TRBV5-1 and TRBJ2-7, with 8 positions matching TRBD1. V trimming: 3 bases; J trimming: 0 bases; junction bases outside the gene matches: 5. The CDR3 runs to 15 residues. Per germline, CDR1 SGHRS and CDR2 YFSETQ. CDR3 loop: CASSWTGPSSYEQYF. The CDR3 bases are TGCGCCAGCAGCTGGACAGGGCCGAGCTCCTACGAGCAGTACTTC.

The gene calls are TRBV4-2 and TRBJ2-5, with 10 positions matching TRBD2. This CDR3 is 17 amino acids long. J was trimmed by 2 bases and V by 0 bases; bases with no gene match: 6. Per the germline V gene, CDR1 is LGHNA and CDR2 is YNFKEQ. The CDR3 region is CASSQESSSGGQETQYF. CDR3 DNA: TGTGCCAGCAGCCAAGAGTCAAGTAGCGGGGGGCAAGAGACCCAGTACTTC.

This clonotype was observed at least ten times. The J gene is TRBJ1-5, the V gene TRBV11-1; 7 bases agree with TRBD1. Per the germline V gene, CDR1 is SGHAT and CDR2 is FQDESV (reference sequence). Losses at the gene ends were 5 bases for V and 0 bases for J; bases not matched to a gene: 16. The CDR3 runs to 19 residues. The CDR3 here is CASSEYDRAVTFSNQPQHF. CDR3 DNA sequence: TGTGCCAGCAGCGAGTACGACAGGGCCGTCACCTTTAGCAATCAGCCCCAGCATTTT.